These T cell receptor beta chains were read from a single sample in a study of beta chain features in type 1 diabetes. The assay was immunoSEQ multiplex PCR, and TCRdb's table has in-frame clones only and misses some. There are some 330,000 clones in the sample; around an eighth occur only once, and about 0.01% lies in the top ten. Sequencing was done on a sample of naive CD4+ T cells from blood. The receptors here all came from a woman between 18 and 30 years old with type 1 diabetes. CDR3s include the opening cysteine and the closing phenylalanine or tryptophan. D genes are given only for firm matches. Rows may omit the clone size; those that give it use once, few, many or a size class.

V,D,size,J,CDR3,DNA
TRBV7-2,-,few,TRBJ2-2,CASSLPGATGELFF,TGTGCCAGCAGCTTACCTGGAGCGACCGGGGAGCTGTTTTTT
TRBV10-2,TRBD1,-,TRBJ1-2,CASSDRDRGGGGYTF,TGCGCCAGCAGTGATCGGGACAGGGGAGGAGGTGGCTACACCTTC
TRBV18,TRBD2,-,TRBJ2-7,CASSPIAGLSNEQYF,TGTGCCAGCTCACCAATAGCGGGATTGTCAAACGAGCAGTACTTC
TRBV28,TRBD2,-,TRBJ2-1,CASRTSGTSGSYNEQFF,TGTGCCAGCAGGACATCCGGGACTAGCGGGAGTTACAATGAGCAGTTCTTC
TRBV7-8,-,few,TRBJ2-5,CASSPGSYGETQYF,TGTGCCAGCAGCCCCGGAAGCTACGGGGAGACCCAGTACTTC
TRBV4-3,-,-,TRBJ2-7,CASSQEGQNGAYEQYF,TGCGCCAGCAGCCAAGAGGGGCAGAATGGAGCGTACGAGCAGTACTTC
TRBV5-1,-,few,TRBJ1-6,CASSGGGLSSPLHF,TGCGCCAGCAGCGGAGGGGGACTAAGTTCACCCCTCCACTTT
TRBV28,TRBD2,few,TRBJ2-5,CASSLRPGGAETQYF,TGTGCCAGCAGTTTACGGCCGGGAGGGGCAGAGACCCAGTACTTC
TRBV18,-,-,TRBJ1-1,CASSPSAKGDTEAFF,TGTGCCAGCTCACCATCGGCCAAGGGGGACACTGAAGCTTTCTTT
TRBV9,-,few,TRBJ2-1,CASSVGRSSVVVDEQFF,TGTGCCAGCAGCGTAGGTCGGTCTAGCGTCGTAGTAGATGAGCAGTTCTTC
TRBV18,-,-,TRBJ2-2,CASSPPSVANTGELFF,TGTGCCAGCTCACCACCTTCGGTCGCGAACACCGGGGAGCTGTTTTTT
TRBV18,TRBD1,-,TRBJ2-1,CASSPPGTENNEQFF,TGTGCCAGCTCACCACCCGGGACAGAAAACAATGAGCAGTTCTTC
TRBV18,TRBD1,-,TRBJ2-7,CASSSLGDRGNHEQYF,TGTGCCAGCTCATCTTTAGGGGACAGGGGGAACCACGAGCAGTACTTC
TRBV29-1,-,few,TRBJ1-2,CSVQGQGLYYGYTF,TGCAGCGTCCAGGGGCAAGGGCTCTACTATGGCTACACCTTC
TRBV28,-,few,TRBJ2-7,CASSFQYEQYF,TGTGCCAGCAGTTTCCAGTACGAGCAGTACTTC
TRBV6-6,TRBD1,few,TRBJ1-1,CASSHQQGRTEAFF,TGTGCCAGCAGCCATCAACAGGGGAGAACTGAAGCTTTCTTT
TRBV18,TRBD1,-,TRBJ1-1,CASSTGQALMNTEAFF,TGTGCCAGCTCAACGGGACAGGCCTTAATGAACACTGAAGCTTTCTTT
TRBV23-1,TRBD1,few,TRBJ1-5,CASSQPVTGDSNQPQHF,TGCGCCAGCAGTCAGCCCGTAACAGGGGATAGCAATCAGCCCCAGCATTTT
TRBV7-9,-,few,TRBJ1-3,CASSFPDGNTIYF,TGTGCCAGCAGCTTCCCAGATGGAAACACCATATATTTT
TRBV5-1,TRBD2,few,TRBJ2-3,CASSLRGGGTDTQYF,TGCGCCAGCAGCTTGCGGGGGGGCGGCACAGATACGCAGTATTTT
TRBV15,TRBD1,-,TRBJ1-2,CATSRGGQGQLLNYGYTF,TGTGCCACCAGCAGAGGGGGACAGGGCCAACTGCTTAACTATGGCTACACCTTC
TRBV6-6,TRBD1,-,TRBJ1-2,CASTTGGDYGYTF,TGTGCCAGCACTACAGGGGGTGACTATGGCTACACCTTC
TRBV25-1,-,-,TRBJ2-2,CASSVSGTNTGELFF,TGTGCCAGCAGTGTGTCAGGGACGAACACCGGGGAGCTGTTTTTT
TRBV7-9,TRBD1,few,TRBJ1-5,CASSLGTANQPQHF,TGTGCCAGCAGCCTCGGGACAGCTAATCAGCCCCAGCATTTT
TRBV28,-,few,TRBJ2-7,CASSLPPGEQYF,TGTGCCAGCAGTTTACCCCCCGGGGAGCAGTACTTC
TRBV27,-,-,TRBJ2-1,CASSLSLLPLEQFF,TGTGCCAGCAGTTTATCCCTCCTACCACTGGAGCAGTTCTTC
TRBV6-6,TRBD1,few,TRBJ2-3,CASSAGQGGIDTQYF,TGTGCCAGCAGTGCCGGACAGGGGGGAATAGATACGCAGTATTTT
TRBV29-1,-,few,TRBJ2-6,CSVGRAPLHSGANVLTF,TGCAGCGTTGGCAGGGCCCCACTTCACTCTGGGGCCAACGTCCTGACTTTC
TRBV7-9,-,-,TRBJ2-3,CASSLFQGTDTQYF,TGTGCCAGCAGCTTATTCCAGGGTACAGATACGCAGTATTTT
TRBV7-2,TRBD2,-,TRBJ2-1,CASSFGGEGWLEQFF,TGTGCCAGCAGCTTTGGAGGGGAGGGGTGGCTTGAGCAGTTCTTC
TRBV4-3,TRBD1,-,TRBJ2-7,CASSQQGQGSYEQYF,TGCGCCAGCAGCCAACAAGGACAGGGAAGCTACGAGCAGTACTTC
TRBV29-1,-,few,TRBJ2-3,CSVGATPALTDTQYF,TGCAGCGTAGGGGCCACCCCTGCTCTCACAGATACGCAGTATTTT
TRBV7-2,-,-,TRBJ2-7,CASSLRLDEQYF,TGTGCCAGCAGCCTAAGACTAGACGAGCAGTACTTC
TRBV10-3,TRBD1,few,TRBJ2-7,CAIGLGGDRGTYEQYF,TGTGCCATCGGTTTAGGTGGAGACAGGGGGACCTACGAGCAGTACTTC
TRBV7-3,TRBD1,-,TRBJ2-3,CASSLDRGRTDTQYF,TGTGCCAGCAGCCTTGACAGGGGGCGCACAGATACGCAGTATTTT
TRBV28,TRBD2,few,TRBJ2-3,CASSPLAGVITDTQYF,TGTGCCAGCAGTCCTCTAGCGGGAGTCATCACAGATACGCAGTATTTT
TRBV6-5,-,few,TRBJ2-7,CASSYWGGEQYF,TGTGCCAGCAGTTACTGGGGCGGCGAGCAGTACTTC
TRBV7-9,-,few,TRBJ2-5,CADSLWAQETQYF,TGTGCCGATTCGTTGTGGGCCCAAGAGACCCAGTACTTC
TRBV5-1,-,-,TRBJ2-3,CASSSRSGPDSTDTQYF,TGCGCCAGCAGCAGCCGTAGCGGACCAGATAGCACAGATACGCAGTATTTT
TRBV7-9,-,-,TRBJ1-4,CASSFRSATNEKLFF,TGTGCCAGCAGCTTCAGAAGTGCAACTAATGAAAAACTGTTTTTT
TRBV7-2,TRBD1,few,TRBJ1-2,CASRRDRGLSNYGYTF,TGTGCCAGCAGGCGCGACAGGGGCCTTTCTAACTATGGCTACACCTTC
TRBV28,TRBD1,few,TRBJ1-1,CASSGQGHEAFF,TGTGCCAGCAGTGGACAGGGACATGAAGCTTTCTTT
TRBV4-3,-,few,TRBJ2-1,CASSQEPAGRLNEQFF,TGCGCCAGCAGCCAAGAACCAGCGGGCCGACTCAATGAGCAGTTCTTC
TRBV30,TRBD2,few,TRBJ2-1,CAWSLLTSGAEQFF,TGTGCCTGGAGTCTCTTGACTAGCGGTGCTGAGCAGTTCTTC
TRBV28,TRBD2,few,TRBJ2-7,CASGLAGFSYEQYF,TGTGCCAGTGGACTAGCGGGATTCTCCTACGAGCAGTACTTC
TRBV4-3,-,few,TRBJ2-1,CASSQVYSNEQFF,TGCGCCAGCAGCCAAGTTTACAGCAATGAGCAGTTCTTC
TRBV6-6,-,-,TRBJ2-1,CASSHPLWSYNEQFF,TGTGCCAGCAGCCACCCCCTTTGGAGCTACAATGAGCAGTTCTTC
TRBV4-1,TRBD2,few,TRBJ2-5,CASSQDPGRAGETQYF,TGCGCCAGCAGCCAAGATCCCGGGAGGGCCGGGGAGACCCAGTACTTC
TRBV7-2,-,few,TRBJ2-3,CASNMGHADTQYF,TGTGCCAGCAACATGGGACATGCAGATACGCAGTATTTT
TRBV28,-,few,TRBJ1-1,CASTPFRVNTEAFF,TGTGCCAGCACCCCTTTCCGGGTGAACACTGAAGCTTTCTTT
TRBV4-1,-,-,TRBJ2-5,CASSQDGFSETQYF,TGCGCCAGCAGCCAAGACGGGTTCAGTGAGACCCAGTACTTC
TRBV16,-,-,TRBJ2-7,CASSRDNSYEQYF,TGTGCCAGCAGCCGGGACAACTCCTACGAGCAGTACTTC
TRBV7-9,TRBD1,few,TRBJ2-1,CASSLAVTGNEQFF,TGTGCCAGCAGCTTAGCCGTGACAGGGAATGAGCAGTTCTTC
TRBV30,-,few,TRBJ1-4,CAWTSNHVMREKLFF,TGTGCCTGGACCTCAAACCACGTTATGAGGGAAAAACTGTTTTTT
TRBV19,-,few,TRBJ1-1,CATGGDRNTEAFF,TGTGCCACCGGGGGTGATAGGAACACTGAAGCTTTCTTT